Described below is a single T cell receptor beta chain sequence and its context. What it recognizes is unknown. This record belongs to a study of PD-L1 blockade in urothelial cancer. At the level of the study: Prior chemotherapy in patients spanned 0 to 3 regimens. Investigators checked blood 3 weeks (second dose) and 6 weeks after treatment start.

From germline, CDR1 is SNHLY and CDR2 FYNNEI. Trimming took 4 bases from V and 13 from J; bases not matched to a gene: 17. The CDR3 is 16 residues long. Here immunoSEQ multiplex PCR was the method, and the copy in TCRdb shows in-frame clones only, minus some. The table records tens of thousands of clones, less than 90% of them present only once. Study findings and constraints: Better progression-free and overall survival followed lower pretreatment blood clonality.

The starting material was PBMCs, obtained around atezolizumab (anti-PD-L1) treatment. This clonotype was obtained from a man in his sixties or seventies with urothelial cancer. The chain recombines TRBV2 with TRBJ2-1; 9 nucleotides align to TRBD2. The CDR3 DNA sequence: TGTGCCAGCAGTGGGGGGGCTCTAGCGGGAAGAGGTGTTCAGTTCTTC. Its translation is CASSGGALAGRGVQFF. The variable domain in full, completed from reference TRBV2 and TRBJ2-1, reads EPEVTQTPSHQVTQMGQEVILRCVPISNHLYFYWYRQILGQKVEFLVSFYNNEISEKSEIFDDQFSVERPDGSNFTLKIRSTKLEDSAMYFCASSGGALAGRGVQFFGPGTRLTVL.